This TCR beta chain originates from a study of cytomegalovirus exposure and HLA in healthy donors. The CDR3 totals 14 residues. Trimming pared 6 bases from V and 4 bases from J, leaving 13 bases between. Per the germline V gene, CDR1 is SNHLY and CDR2 is FYNNEI. With 60 Vbeta and 13 Jbeta primers, the PCR was carried out. Profiling relied on immunoSEQ multiplex PCR, and the TCRdb table lists in-frame clones only, not all of them. The sample lists about 160,000 clones, 65% to 80% occurring once. The sequencing input was PBMCs. The chain employs TRBV2 and TRBJ1-3; tentatively, D is TRBD1 (6 bases). The sequence came from a man aged 35 to 55 in good health and CMV-seronegative. In DNA, the CDR3 is TGTGCCAGCAGCGCTCAGGGGTCCGGAAACACCATATATTTT. This sequence encodes CASSAQGSGNTIYF. Full variable domain (missing parts from reference TRBV2 and TRBJ1-3): EPEVTQTPSHQVTQMGQEVILRCVPISNHLYFYWYRQILGQKVEFLVSFYNNEISEKSEIFDDQFSVERPDGSNFTLKIRSTKLEDSAMYFCASSAQGSGNTIYFGEGSWLTVV.